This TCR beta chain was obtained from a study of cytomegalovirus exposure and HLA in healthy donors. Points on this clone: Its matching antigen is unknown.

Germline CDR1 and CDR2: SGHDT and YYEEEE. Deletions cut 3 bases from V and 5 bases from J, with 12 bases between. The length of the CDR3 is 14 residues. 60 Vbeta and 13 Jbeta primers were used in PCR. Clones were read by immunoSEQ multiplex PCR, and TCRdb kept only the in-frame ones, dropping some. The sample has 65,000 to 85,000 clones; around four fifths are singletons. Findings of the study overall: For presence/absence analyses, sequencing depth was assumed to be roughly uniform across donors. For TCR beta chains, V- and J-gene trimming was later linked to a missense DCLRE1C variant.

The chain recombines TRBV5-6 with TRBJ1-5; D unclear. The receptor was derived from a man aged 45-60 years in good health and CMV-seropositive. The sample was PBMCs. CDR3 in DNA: TGTGCCAGCAGCTCGACGGGGAGGGATCAGCCCCAGCATTTT. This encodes CASSSTGRDQPQHF.